A selection of T cell receptor beta chains follows, all from one sample in a study of cytomegalovirus exposure and HLA in healthy donors. Sequenced by immunoSEQ multiplex PCR; TCRdb stores in-frame clones only, minus some. The sample has about 230,000 clones, over 75% seen once. What was sequenced was PBMCs. All receptors derive from a boy younger than 18 in good health and CMV-seronegative. Both conserved end residues are part of each CDR3. D genes are given only for firm matches. Clone size is given for some rows only: seen once, a few or many times, or a class if the clone is expanded.

>TRBV4-2|TRBJ2-1|TRBD2|NA|16
TGTGCCAGCAGCCCATACGCGGGGGGGCGGGAAAATGAGCAGTTCTTC
CASSPYAGGRENEQFF
>TRBV6-4|TRBJ2-2|TRBD2|NA|15
TGTGCCGGCAGCCAGACTAGCGGGAGTACCGGGGAGCTGTTTTTT
CAGSQTSGSTGELFF
>TRBV2|TRBJ2-7|TRBD1|NA|11
TGTGCCAGCAGAGACAGGGGCGAGCAGTACTTC
CASRDRGEQYF
>TRBV9|TRBJ1-3|TRBD1|NA|19
TGTGCCAGCAGCGTAGCGGGACAGGGGTGGGGCGACTCTGGAAACACCATATATTTT
CASSVAGQGWGDSGNTIYF
>TRBV11-3|TRBJ2-5|NA|few|14
TGTGCCAGCAACGAAGGGGGAGATCAAGAGACCCAGTACTTC
CASNEGGDQETQYF
>TRBV30|TRBJ2-7|NA|NA|13
TGTGCCTGCCTTGGACAGACCCCCTACGAGCAGTACTTC
CACLGQTPYEQYF
>TRBV11-3|TRBJ1-3|NA|NA|15
TGTGCCAGCAGCTTCGGCGGTGAAAGGGGAAACACCATATATTTT
CASSFGGERGNTIYF
>TRBV7-3|TRBJ1-1|NA|NA|14
TGTGCCAGCAGTTCCTCGGGAACGAACACTGAAGCTTTCTTT
CASSSSGTNTEAFF
>TRBV30|TRBJ2-7|TRBD1|NA|13
TGTGCCTGCCAAACAGGGGGCTCCTACGAGCAGTACTTC
CACQTGGSYEQYF
>TRBV27|TRBJ2-7|TRBD1|NA|14
TGTGCCAGCAGCCCTGGGACAGGGGACTACGAGCAGTACTTC
CASSPGTGDYEQYF
>TRBV2|TRBJ2-6|NA|NA|14
TGTGCCAGCAGTGCCCACCTAATTTCCAACGTCCTGACTTTC
CASSAHLISNVLTF
>TRBV30|TRBJ2-6|NA|NA|15
TGTGCCTGGAGCCTACTAAATTCTGGGGCCAACGTCCTGACTTTC
CAWSLLNSGANVLTF
>TRBV25-1|TRBJ2-1|TRBD1|NA|14
TGTGCCAGCAGTGACCCCTGGGACAGTTCGTATCAGTTCTTC
CASSDPWDSSYQFF
>TRBV6-1|TRBJ1-1|NA|NA|11
TGTGCCAGCGTACGCGACACTGAAGCTTTCTTT
CASVRDTEAFF
>TRBV6-1|TRBJ1-2|NA|NA|13
TGTGCCAGCGGGCGCAGGGGCCGTAATGGCTACACCTTC
CASGRRGRNGYTF
>TRBV5-6|TRBJ2-1|TRBD1|NA|14
TGTGCCAGCAGCTTACCGGGACAGGGGGGTGAGCAGTTCTTC
CASSLPGQGGEQFF
>TRBV6-1|TRBJ1-1|TRBD1|NA|14
TGTGCCAGCAGAGCAGGGGGCGCGATCACTGAAGCTTTCTTT
CASRAGGAITEAFF
>TRBV6-1|TRBJ1-2|TRBD1|NA|17
TGTGCCAGCAGTGGTATCCTCCAGGGGGCCCTTAACTATGGCTACACCTTC
CASSGILQGALNYGYTF
>TRBV28|TRBJ2-6|NA|NA|18
TGTGCCAGCAGTTTAGCACGGACAGCAACTCCTGGGGCCAACGTCCTGACTTTC
CASSLARTATPGANVLTF
>TRBV10-1|TRBJ1-6|NA|NA|13
TGCGCCAGCAGTGAGACAGGGTATTCACCCCTCCACTTT
CASSETGYSPLHF
>TRBV27|TRBJ2-4|NA|NA|18
TGTGCCAGCAGTTCCTTCAAACAGACGGAACTAGCCAAAAACATTCAGTACTTC
CASSSFKQTELAKNIQYF
>TRBV7-9|TRBJ2-3|TRBD2|NA|17
TGTGCCAGCAGCGCCAGACTAGCTGTCAGAAACACAGATACGCAGTATTTT
CASSARLAVRNTDTQYF
>TRBV27|TRBJ1-1|TRBD1|NA|15
TGTGCCAGCACCCCCGTGGGACAGCTGAACACTGAAGCTTTCTTT
CASTPVGQLNTEAFF
>TRBV29-1|TRBJ1-2|NA|NA|13
TGCAGCGTTGAAGAGGTAGAGGGCGATGGCTACACCTTC
CSVEEVEGDGYTF
>TRBV5-1|TRBJ2-3|TRBD1|NA|16
TGCGCCAGCAGCTCGGTGGGACAGGGGCGCACAGATACGCAGTATTTT
CASSSVGQGRTDTQYF
>TRBV14|TRBJ2-7|NA|NA|14
TGTGCCAGCAGCCAAAAGGAGAACTTCGCCGAGCAGTACTTC
CASSQKENFAEQYF
>TRBV15|TRBJ2-7|TRBD2|NA|15
TGTGCCACCAGCAGAGGGACTAGCGGGAGTCAAGAGCAGTACTTC
CATSRGTSGSQEQYF
>TRBV5-3|TRBJ1-1|NA|few|13
TGTGCCAGAAGACTCGGTTCGGGCACTGAAGCTTTCTTT
CARRLGSGTEAFF
>TRBV11-2|TRBJ1-2|NA|NA|16
TGTGCCAGCAGCTTAGCGGCCGGTGGGGGCTACTATGGCTACACCTTC
CASSLAAGGGYYGYTF
>TRBV5-1|TRBJ1-3|NA|NA|13
TGCGCCAGCAGCGCGACAGCGGGAAACACCATATATTTT
CASSATAGNTIYF
>TRBV30|TRBJ1-5|NA|NA|13
TGTGCCTGGAGTGTACGGGGGAATCAGCCCCAGCATTTT
CAWSVRGNQPQHF
>TRBV27|TRBJ1-2|NA|few|14
TGTGCCAGCAGTTTATTACCAGGGGTTCATGGCTACACCTTC
CASSLLPGVHGYTF
>TRBV6-5|TRBJ1-6|NA|few|15
TGTGCCAGCAGCCTACGGGTTCAAGCAGTGCGGCCCCTCCACTTT
CASSLRVQAVRPLHF
>TRBV6-1|TRBJ1-2|TRBD1|NA|15
TGTGCCAGCAGCCCAACAACAGGGGTGCGCTATGGCTACACCTTC
CASSPTTGVRYGYTF
>TRBV6-5|TRBJ2-1|NA|NA|15
TGTGCCAGCAGCCCCGACAGCAACTCCTACAATGAGCAGTTCTTC
CASSPDSNSYNEQFF
>TRBV5-1|TRBJ2-2|NA|NA|19
TGCGCCAGCACCCTAATATCCCCAACATACGGGACATACACCGGGGAGCTGTTTTTT
CASTLISPTYGTYTGELFF
>TRBV7-9|TRBJ2-7|NA|NA|13
TGTGCCAGCAGCTTATGGCTCGCGGGGGAGCAGTACTTC
CASSLWLAGEQYF
>TRBV12-5|TRBJ2-7|TRBD1|NA|16
TGTGCTAGTGGTTTGGGACAGGGGCCAGAGGGGTACGAGCAGTACTTC
CASGLGQGPEGYEQYF
>TRBV27|TRBJ2-5|NA|NA|17
TGTGCCAGCAGTTTGTCCGGCCGGGGGGCGGGGCAAGAGACCCAGTACTTC
CASSLSGRGAGQETQYF
>TRBV6-1|TRBJ2-7|NA|NA|16
TGTGCCAGCAGTGAAGGTTGGAGCAGCCCGTTTAGGGAGCAGTACTTC
CASSEGWSSPFREQYF
>TRBV5-4|TRBJ2-5|NA|NA|15
TGTGCCAGCAGCGCCGCAGGGGTTAGCTTGGAGACCCAGTACTTC
CASSAAGVSLETQYF
>TRBV7-6|TRBJ1-1|TRBD1|few|13
TGTGCCAGCAGCCCTGGACAGGCGCGTACTGCTTTCTTT
CASSPGQARTAFF
>TRBV19|TRBJ2-1|TRBD2|once|14
TGTGCCAGTAGTGGACTAGCGGGTAACAATGAGCAGTTCTTC
CASSGLAGNNEQFF
>TRBV27|TRBJ1-2|TRBD1|few|15
TGTGCCAGCAGTTACACGGGACAGGGAGAGTACGGCTACACCTTC
CASSYTGQGEYGYTF
>TRBV16|TRBJ1-5|NA|NA|17
TGTGCCAGCAGCCAATCGTTAGGACAGAGATCCAATCAGCCCCAGCATTTT
CASSQSLGQRSNQPQHF
>TRBV5-6|TRBJ1-6|NA|NA|14
TGTGCCAGCACCCCAGGAGGTTATAATTCACCCCTCCACTTT
CASTPGGYNSPLHF
>TRBV7-9|TRBJ1-2|TRBD1|NA|15
TGTGCCAGCAGCTTAGGAGAGGACAGGGTTCGTGGCTACACCTTC
CASSLGEDRVRGYTF
>TRBV19|TRBJ1-5|TRBD1|NA|17
TGTGCCAGTAGTATAAACCCCGGGACAGACCCAAGTGGGCCCCAGCATTTT
CASSINPGTDPSGPQHF
>TRBV19|TRBJ2-3|TRBD2|NA|15
TGTGCCAGTACCTCGCCTAGCGGAAGGAAAGATACGCAGTATTTT
CASTSPSGRKDTQYF
>TRBV19|TRBJ1-3|TRBD1|NA|18
TGTGCCAGGATTTGGACAGGGAAGAAAGACTCCTCTGGAAACACCATATATTTT
CARIWTGKKDSSGNTIYF
>TRBV7-7|TRBJ2-7|TRBD1|few|15
TGTGCCAGCAGCACCGGGACAGGGGGGGAATGGGAGCAGTACTTC
CASSTGTGGEWEQYF
>TRBV19|TRBJ1-5|NA|NA|14
TGTGCCAGTAGTTTCCAGGGGTTCCGTCAGCCCCAGCATTTT
CASSFQGFRQPQHF
>TRBV30|TRBJ1-2|TRBD1|NA|14
TGTGCCTGGAGCCTCAGACAGGGGGCTAGAGGCTACACCTTC
CAWSLRQGARGYTF
>TRBV7-3|TRBJ1-1|NA|NA|15
TGTGCCAGCAGCTTAAGGTCAGGGTTGAACACTGAAGCTTTCTTT
CASSLRSGLNTEAFF
>TRBV5-1|TRBJ1-4|NA|once|14
TGCGCCAGCAGCCCGACAGCAACTAATGAAAAACTGTTTTTT
CASSPTATNEKLFF
>TRBV5-8|TRBJ1-4|NA|NA|14
TGTGCCAGCAACCCGGGGGGATTTAATGAAAAACTGTTTTTT
CASNPGGFNEKLFF
>TRBV9|TRBJ2-2|NA|NA|15
TGTGCCGGCAGCGAGAAGGGGGGGTACACCGGGGAGCTGTTTTTT
CAGSEKGGYTGELFF
>TRBV21-1|TRBJ1-4|NA|NA|17
TGTGCCAGCAGCAAGGGGGGGGGCAGACCTTTTAATGAAAAACTGTTTTTT
CASSKGGGRPFNEKLFF
>TRBV4-1|TRBJ2-1|TRBD2|NA|18
TGCGCCAGCAGCCAAGATAGACTAGCGGGAGGGCCCTCCCATGAGCAGTTCTTC
CASSQDRLAGGPSHEQFF
>TRBV4-1|TRBJ1-5|NA|NA|15
TGCGCCAGCAGCCAAGATTGGACGGGGGGGATTCCCCAGCATTTT
CASSQDWTGGIPQHF